This is a list of T cell receptor beta chains from one sample in a study of CD8+CD57+ T cells in acquired aplastic anemia. TCRdb reanalysed the reads using MiXCR and keeps one entry per CDR3 protein. The top ten hold around 13% of the sample, which has over 150,000 distinct CDR3 sequences, about 44% seen once. The sequenced sample consisted of sorted CD4+, CD8+, or CD8+CD57+ T cells (not recorded which) from PBMCs. The receptors stem from a human donor with aplastic anemia. The CDR3 runs from the conserved cysteine through the conserved F or W.

>TRBV7-3|16|TRBJ2-5
CASSTGLAGGRETQYF
>TRBV6-7|17|TRBJ2-3
CASSDGVSGGAADTQYF
>TRBV7-6|13|TRBJ2-7
CASSAYRAYEQYF
>TRBV24-1|11|TRBJ1-2
CASTGDYGYTF
>TRBV11-3|14|TRBJ2-3
CASSSPRAPDTQYF
>TRBV15|17|TRBJ2-3
CATSSPFQAGGEDTQYF
>TRBV4-1|14|TRBJ1-1
CASSQMTVNTEAFF
>TRBV6-1|15|TRBJ2-7
CASSVGLTASYEQYF
>TRBV6-4|16|TRBJ2-3
CASRGPRDYPTDTQYF
>TRBV5-6|15|TRBJ2-7
CASRKGQGTSYEQYF
>TRBV12-3/TRBV12-4|17|TRBJ2-3
CASSSSTSGGSTDTQYF
>TRBV30|14|TRBJ1-3
CAWSVLGGGNTIYF
>TRBV24-1|14|TRBJ1-6
CATSGGASNSPLHF
>TRBV7-9|13|TRBJ2-2
CASSLKVTGELFF
>TRBV29-1|16|TRBJ2-6
CSVSERQGAGANVLTF
>TRBV20-1|10|TRBJ1-1
CSAGGQPAFF
>TRBV7-9|12|TRBJ2-2
CASSLISRELFF
>TRBV6-1|14|TRBJ1-6
CASSRQAHNSPLHF
>TRBV4-2|12|TRBJ1-1
CASRSKNTEAFF
>TRBV7-9|15|TRBJ1-4
CASSLGSDKNEKLFF
>TRBV4-3|16|TRBJ1-2
CASSQVGRGLRDGYTF
>TRBV12-3/TRBV12-4|15|TRBJ1-6
CASSQGRSYNSPLHF
>TRBV7-6|14|TRBJ2-5
CASSLRAGQETQYF
>TRBV7-6|15|TRBJ2-2
CASSLAGGQTGELFF
>TRBV2|15|TRBJ1-5
CASREQGIGNQPQHF
>TRBV29-1|12|TRBJ1-4
CSVEASRGKLFF
>TRBV11-1|14|TRBJ1-1
CASSLARGRTEAFF
>TRBV18|13|TRBJ2-3
CASSRTGADTQYF
>TRBV5-4|13|TRBJ2-5
CASSLGNQETQYF
>TRBV6-6|12|TRBJ2-1
CASTSDGNEQFF
>TRBV29-1|13|TRBJ2-1
CSVRGGATNEQFF
>TRBV20-1|14|TRBJ1-1
CSAGVGGMNTEAFF
>TRBV5-1|15|TRBJ2-1
CASSPGLGRYNEQFF
>TRBV6-1|14|TRBJ2-3
CASRRQGSTDTQYF
>TRBV6-5|14|TRBJ1-3
CASRLGRPPNTIYF
>TRBV7-2|14|TRBJ2-3
CASSLGTGTDTQYF
>TRBV15|12|TRBJ2-7
CATGDRSYEQYF
>TRBV7-2|13|TRBJ2-7
CASSGGQFYEQYF
>TRBV10-2|15|TRBJ1-1
CASSPDGEGYTEAFF
>TRBV10-3|14|TRBJ1-2
CAISESLQSAGYTF
>TRBV19|13|TRBJ1-6
CASSIGAYSPLHF
>TRBV13|16|TRBJ1-2
CASSSRRSGEGYGYTF